These 24 T cell receptor beta chains came from one sample sequenced in a study of beta chain features in type 1 diabetes. Expressed TCRB transcripts were sequenced after all isolated RNA was converted to cDNA. Method: immunoSEQ multiplex PCR; TCRdb's copy keeps in-frame clones and lacks some. Seen here are 860,000 or so clones, about a sixth observed once, and the top ten hold around 0.02%. The material sequenced was naive CD4+ T cells from blood. These receptor sequences come from a woman between 18 and 29 years old in good health.

A few counts support this clone. CDR3 region: CASSVAYGQGASDTQYF. The CDR3 DNA is TGTGCCAGCAGCGTAGCTTACGGACAGGGGGCATCCGATACGCAGTATTTT. The V and J genes are TRBV9 and TRBJ2-3; 11 positions match TRBD1. V lost 0 bases to trimming and J lost 6 bases; unmatched junction nucleotides: 9. The germline V gene encodes CDR1 SGDLS and CDR2 YYNGEE. This CDR3 is 17 amino acids long.

The rearrangement uses TRBV6-5 and TRBJ2-7, with TRBD2 matching 9 bases. The trim removed 4 bases at V and 3 bases at J, leaving 7 bases unmatched. CDR1 is MNHEY and CDR2 is SVGAGI in the germline V gene. The CDR3 totals 15 residues. The CDR3 sequence is CASSSGTSIYYEQYF. The CDR3 DNA reads as TGTGCCAGCAGTTCCGGGACTAGCATCTACTACGAGCAGTACTTC.

This rearrangement joins TRBV5-1 to TRBJ1-1; D not certain. The CDR3 has 11 amino acids. CDR1 and CDR2 from the germline V gene are SGHRS and YFSETQ. V dropped 6 bases and J dropped 2 bases, with 5 bases sitting between them. The CDR3: CASNSNTEAFF. DNA for the CDR3: TGCGCCAGCAACTCCAACACTGAAGCTTTCTTT.

The chain joins TRBV20-1 to TRBJ2-3, with a possible D match to TRBD1 (6 bases). The germline V gene encodes CDR1 DFQATT and CDR2 SNEGSKA (reference sequence). The CDR3 has 11 residues. V was clipped by 7 bases and J by 5 bases, with 10 bases between them. The CDR3 DNA reads TGCAGTGTCACAGGGATAGATACGCAGTATTTT. Translation gives CSVTGIDTQYF.

The chain has TRBV18 and TRBJ2-7; D possibly corresponds to TRBD2 (6 bases). CDR1 KGHSH and CDR2 LQKENI come from the germline V gene. The CDR3 is made up of 15 amino acids. V lost 3 bases and J 6 bases, leaving 18 bases between the germline ends. For the CDR3, the DNA is TGTGCCAGCTCACCGGCGGGGCCCTTGGGGGGCGAGCAGTACTTC. Translating it yields CASSPAGPLGGEQYF.

V gene TRBV21-1 combines with J gene TRBJ1-5. TRBV21-1 is shown as a pseudogene. This CDR3 has 19 residues. CDR3 sequence: CASSKVGRTGDYSNQPQHF. The CDR3 DNA reads TGTGCCAGCAGCAAAGTGGGAAGGACGGGCGACTATAGCAATCAGCCCCAGCATTTT.

The chain is built from TRBV5-1 and TRBJ2-5, with unresolved D. The length of the CDR3 is 15 residues. V dropped 1 base and J dropped 4 bases, with 14 bases sitting between them. The germline gives CDR1 SGHRS, CDR2 YFSETQ. The CDR3 region has the DNA TGCGCCAGCAGCTTGATGGAAAATGGTCGAGAGACCCAGTACTTC. Encoded protein: CASSLMENGRETQYF.

The J gene is TRBJ1-5, the V gene TRBV4-2, with a tentative D call TRBD1 (5 bases). Deletions cut 2 bases from V and 4 bases from J, with 15 bases between. The CDR3 loop spans 16 amino acids. Germline V gives CDR1 LGHNA, CDR2 YNFKEQ. CDR3: CASSQSGRGGNQPQHF. The CDR3 DNA reads TGTGCCAGCAGCCAATCAGGACGTGGGGGGAATCAGCCCCAGCATTTT.

This chain joins TRBV7-9 and TRBJ1-4; D is unclear. Germline CDR1 is SEHNR and CDR2 is FQNEAQ (reference sequence). V was pared by 5 bases and J by 8 bases, with 15 bases between. The CDR3 length is 14 residues. CDR3 DNA sequence: TGTGCCAGCAGCCCCCTATGGATACCGGAAAAACTGTTTTTT. It yields the protein CASSPLWIPEKLFF.

This clone was counted only a few times. This chain joins TRBV5-1 and TRBJ2-1, with 8 bases fitting TRBD2. V gave up 2 bases and J gave up 8 bases; unmatched junction bases: 12. Germline-derived CDR1 and CDR2 are SGHRS and YFSETQ. The CDR3 runs 16 residues. The CDR3 sequence: CASSLSRAGVIDEQFF. CDR3 DNA: TGCGCCAGCAGCTTAAGTCGAGCGGGAGTAATCGATGAGCAGTTCTTC.

This clone showed up just a few times. This chain links TRBV10-3 with TRBJ2-7; D is ambiguous. The CDR3 consists of 13 residues. The germline V and J ends were trimmed by 3 bases and 4 bases, with 10 bases remaining between them. Looked up from germline, CDR1 is ENHRY and CDR2 is SYGVKD. CDR3 sequence: CAISDGARYEQYF. In DNA, the CDR3 is TGTGCCATCAGTGATGGAGCGCGGTACGAGCAGTACTTC.

This clone was picked up a small number of times. Here the CDR3 reads CASSLAPSGSYEQYF. The CDR3, as DNA: TGTGCCAGCAGCTTGGCCCCCAGCGGCTCCTACGAGCAGTACTTC. V gene TRBV5-4 combines with J gene TRBJ2-7, with D possibly matching TRBD2 (5 bases). The CDR3 consists of 15 residues. The V end was cut by 0 bases, the J end by 0 bases, with 10 bases between. Germline V lookup: CDR1 SGHNT, CDR2 YYREEE (reference sequence).

This clone turned up a few times. V usage is TRBV28 and J usage is TRBJ2-7; D unresolved. Germline CDR1 is MDHEN and CDR2 is SYDVKM. Between the trimmed V and J ends, which lost 2 bases and 2 bases, there was a span of 7 bases. This CDR3 comprises 13 residues. For the CDR3, the DNA is TGTGCCAGCAGTTTAATGGAGCCCTACGAGCAGTACTTC. It encodes CASSLMEPYEQYF.

This clone was seen a few times. The rearrangement links TRBV5-1 to TRBJ1-1; D is undetermined. Between the trimmed V and J ends, which lost 4 bases and 3 bases, there was a span of 16 bases. The CDR3 covers 15 residues. Germline CDR1 is SGHRS and CDR2 is YFSETQ. In nucleotides, the CDR3 is TGCGCCAGCAGCCAACAACAATCAGGTTACACTGAAGCTTTCTTT. The encoded protein is CASSQQQSGYTEAFF.

About this clone: Other DNA sequences within the sample encode an identical CDR3. The rearrangement uses TRBV18 and TRBJ2-5; D is possibly TRBD2 (5 bases). V was shortened by 1 base and J by 3 bases, with 6 bases between the two germline ends. Germline values: CDR1 KGHSH, CDR2 LQKENI. CDR3 length equals 13 residues. The CDR3 nucleotides are TGTGCCAGCTCACCACTGAGGGAAGAGACCCAGTACTTC. Translation: CASSPLREETQYF.

V gene TRBV28 combines with J gene TRBJ1-2, with 7 positions matching TRBD1. The CDR3 has 12 amino acids. The V segment lost 6 bases and the J segment 7 bases; nucleotides outside the gene matches: 5. Germline V lookup: CDR1 MDHEN, CDR2 SYDVKM. The CDR3 sequence: CASREGQTGYTF. The DNA of the CDR3 is TGTGCCAGCAGAGAGGGACAGACTGGCTACACCTTC.

CDR3 sequence reads: CAISDLDRVYTEAFF. The CDR3 nucleotides are TGTGCCATCAGTGATCTAGACAGGGTATACACTGAAGCTTTCTTT. The V call is TRBV10-3, the J call TRBJ1-1; 7 bases are shared with TRBD1. The CDR3 runs 15 residues. The J segment lost 3 bases and the V segment lost 3 bases, leaving 7 bases of the junction unmatched. Germline V gene lookup returns CDR1 ENHRY and CDR2 SYGVKD.

This clone has just a few counts. J is TRBJ2-3 and V is TRBV6-5; D tentatively reads TRBD1 or TRBD2 (5 bases each). The CDR3 length is 16 residues. The germline V gene has CDR1 MNHEY and CDR2 SVGAGI. Trimming took 0 bases from V and 4 from J, leaving 14 bases between them. This chain's CDR3 is CASSYSGGRWADTQYF. Written as DNA, the CDR3 is TGTGCCAGCAGTTACTCTGGGGGTAGGTGGGCAGATACGCAGTATTTT.

J is TRBJ1-1 and V is TRBV4-2; 9 bases agree with TRBD1. The length of the CDR3 is 14 residues. From germline, CDR1 is LGHNA and CDR2 YNFKEQ. The V segment lost 5 bases and the J segment 5 bases; nucleotides outside the gene matches: 6. The CDR3 sequence: CASSGRDRATEAFF. DNA for the CDR3: TGTGCCAGCAGCGGCCGGGACAGGGCTACTGAAGCTTTCTTT.

This sequence joins TRBV10-1 and TRBJ2-2, with 7 bases fitting TRBD1. V was pared by 4 bases and J by 3 bases, with 14 bases of the junction left unmatched. CDR1 and CDR2 from the germline V gene are WNHNN and SYGVQD (reference sequence). The CDR3 sequence is 18 residues long. The CDR3 sequence is CASSATSLGTVDTGELFF. For the CDR3, the DNA is TGCGCCAGCAGTGCGACGTCCTTAGGGACAGTCGACACCGGGGAGCTGTTTTTT.

This chain uses TRBV7-2 with TRBJ2-7, with TRBD2 identical over 8 bases. This CDR3 is 15 amino acids long. Germline CDR1 SGHTA, CDR2 FQGNSA. V lost 5 bases to trimming and J lost 1 base; unmatched junction nucleotides: 7. CDR3: CASSLSGGRSYEQYF. The CDR3 coding sequence is TGTGCCAGCAGCCTCTCTGGCGGGAGGTCCTACGAGCAGTACTTC.

This clone was counted once. The chain combines TRBV7-2 with TRBJ2-4, with 7 positions matching TRBD2. Germline V gene sequence: CDR1 SGHTA, CDR2 FQGNSA. This CDR3 contains 17 residues. Unmatched junction bases numbered 12, after V lost 3 bases and J lost 4 bases. The CDR3 here is CASSFRPGLVAKNIQYF. The CDR3, as DNA: TGTGCCAGCAGCTTTCGGCCAGGACTAGTCGCTAAAAACATTCAGTACTTC.

This chain links TRBV15 with TRBJ2-5, with D possibly matching TRBD1 (6 bases). Trimming removed 4 bases at V and 4 bases at J, with 22 bases between. Germline V gene lookup returns CDR1 LNHNV and CDR2 YYDKDF (reference sequence). This CDR3 is built from 17 residues. Here the CDR3 reads CATSNYPQGGGGETQYF. CDR3 nucleotides: TGTGCCACCAGCAATTATCCACAGGGTGGTGGTGGAGAGACCCAGTACTTC.

This clone was recorded a few times. The gene calls are TRBV7-2 and TRBJ2-1; no definite D call. The V gene lost 3 bases and the J gene lost 8 bases, with 11 bases spanning the gap. CDR3 length: 13 residues. Germline V lookup: CDR1 SGHTA, CDR2 FQGNSA. In nucleotides, the CDR3 is TGTGCCAGCAGCTTCTATGGCACGGATGAGCAGTTCTTC. Amino acids: CASSFYGTDEQFF.